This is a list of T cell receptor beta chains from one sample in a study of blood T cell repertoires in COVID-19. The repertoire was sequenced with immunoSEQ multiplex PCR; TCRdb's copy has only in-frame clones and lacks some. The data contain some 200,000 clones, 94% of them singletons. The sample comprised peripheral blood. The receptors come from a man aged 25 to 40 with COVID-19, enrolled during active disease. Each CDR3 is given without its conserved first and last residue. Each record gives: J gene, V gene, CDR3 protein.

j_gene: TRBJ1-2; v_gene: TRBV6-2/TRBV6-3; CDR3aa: ASSARGESGYT
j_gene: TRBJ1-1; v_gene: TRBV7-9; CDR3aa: ASSSGTANTEAF
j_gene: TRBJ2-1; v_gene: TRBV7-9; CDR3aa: AILRGGGYNEQF
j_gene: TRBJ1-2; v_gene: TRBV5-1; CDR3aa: ASSAEGAGYGYT
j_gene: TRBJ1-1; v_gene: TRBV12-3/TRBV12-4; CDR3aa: ASRFPGHTEAF
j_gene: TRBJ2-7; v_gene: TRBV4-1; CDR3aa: ASSQGRLVGYEQY
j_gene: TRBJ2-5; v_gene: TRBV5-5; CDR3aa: ASSYGGSSGGQETQY
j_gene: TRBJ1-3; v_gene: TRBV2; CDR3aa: ASSIDSSGNTIY
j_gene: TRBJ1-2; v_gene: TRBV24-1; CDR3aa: ATSDMRTGVYGYT
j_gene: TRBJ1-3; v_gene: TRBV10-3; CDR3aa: AISESQDSFGNTIY